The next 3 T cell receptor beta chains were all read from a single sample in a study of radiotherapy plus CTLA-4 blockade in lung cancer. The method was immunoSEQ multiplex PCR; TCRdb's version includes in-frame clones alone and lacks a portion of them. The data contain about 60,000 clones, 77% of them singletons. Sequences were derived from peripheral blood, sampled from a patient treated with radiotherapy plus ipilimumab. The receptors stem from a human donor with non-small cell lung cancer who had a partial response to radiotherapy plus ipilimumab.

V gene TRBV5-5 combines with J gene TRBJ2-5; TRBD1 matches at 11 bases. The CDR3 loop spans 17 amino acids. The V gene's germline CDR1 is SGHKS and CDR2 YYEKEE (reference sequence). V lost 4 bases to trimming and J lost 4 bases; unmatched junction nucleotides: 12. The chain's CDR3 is CASSGNPGTGGRETQYF. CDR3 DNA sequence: TGTGCCAGCAGCGGTAACCCCGGGACAGGGGGACGAGAGACCCAGTACTTC.

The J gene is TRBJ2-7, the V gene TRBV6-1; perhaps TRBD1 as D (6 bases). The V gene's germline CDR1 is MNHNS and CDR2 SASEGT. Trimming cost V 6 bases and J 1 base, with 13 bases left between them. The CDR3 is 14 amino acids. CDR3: CASSFIGQSYEQYF. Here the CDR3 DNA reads TGTGCCAGCAGCTTTATCGGACAGTCCTACGAGCAGTACTTC.

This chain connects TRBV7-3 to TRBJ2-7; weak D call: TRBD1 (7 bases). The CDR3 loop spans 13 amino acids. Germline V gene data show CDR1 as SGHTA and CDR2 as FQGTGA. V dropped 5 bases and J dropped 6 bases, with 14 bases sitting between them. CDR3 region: CASSTSGGLEQYF. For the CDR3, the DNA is TGTGCCAGCAGCACATCAGGGGGGCTCGAGCAGTACTTC.